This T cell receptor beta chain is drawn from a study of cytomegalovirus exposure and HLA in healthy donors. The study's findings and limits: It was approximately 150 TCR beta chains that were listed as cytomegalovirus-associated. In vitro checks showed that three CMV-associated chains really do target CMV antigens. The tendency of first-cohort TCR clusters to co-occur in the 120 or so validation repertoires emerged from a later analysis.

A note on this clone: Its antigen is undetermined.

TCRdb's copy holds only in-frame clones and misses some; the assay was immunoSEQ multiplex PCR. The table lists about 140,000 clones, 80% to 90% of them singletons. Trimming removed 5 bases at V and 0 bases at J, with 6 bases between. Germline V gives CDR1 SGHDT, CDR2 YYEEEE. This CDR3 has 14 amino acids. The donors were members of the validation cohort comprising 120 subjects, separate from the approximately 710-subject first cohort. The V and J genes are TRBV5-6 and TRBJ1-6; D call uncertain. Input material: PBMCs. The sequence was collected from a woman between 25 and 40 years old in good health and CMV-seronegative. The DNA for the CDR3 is TGTGCCAGCAGATCGTACTCCTATAATTCACCCCTCCACTTT. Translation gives CASRSYSYNSPLHF.